The next 20 T cell receptor beta chains were all read from a single sample in a study of tumor-infiltrating lymphocytes in primary liver carcinoma. A constant-region primer primed TCR beta cDNA synthesis from about 0.45 ug of total RNA. Amplification in three nested multiplex PCR rounds with slightly modified ARM-PCR gave rise to TCR beta libraries. The study ran its first two PCR rounds for about 11 cycles each, using TRBV1-TRBV30 forward primers and a C-beta reverse primer. TCRdb redid the calling of the multiplex PCR reads with MiXCR, one entry per CDR3 protein. The sample lists about 210,000 distinct CDR3 sequences, approximately 80% seen once, with roughly 20% in the top ten. For each extraction, RNA and DNA were obtained together from around 20-30 mg of unsorted bulk tissue. The sample taken for sequencing was tumor tissue from primary liver carcinoma. These receptors were taken from a man aged 35 to 55 with primary liver carcinoma and hepatitis B virus infection.

Details on this clonotype: The junction departs from germline at one end; a sequencing error may be responsible. J is TRBJ2-1 and V is TRBV7-9; TRBD2 aligns across 9 bases. The CDR3 sequence is 14 residues long. Germline V CDR1 and CDR2: SEHNR, FQNEAQ (reference sequence). The chain's CDR3 is CTSSLAVAGVEQFF. As DNA, the CDR3 is TGTACCAGCAGCTTAGCGGTAGCGGGGGTTGAGCAGTTCTTC.

With regard to this clonotype: Germline is not matched at one junction end, which may reflect a read error. The chain couples TRBV11-1 to TRBJ2-2, with D tentatively TRBD1 (6 bases). The CDR3 has 13 residues. CDR1 and CDR2 from the germline V gene are SGHAT and FQDESV (reference sequence). The CDR3 bases are TGTGCCAGCAGCTTTGGGGACACCGGAGAGCTGTTATTT. Translation gives CASSFGDTGELLF.

On this clonotype itself: The junction departs from the called germline gene at one end, perhaps through a read error. This rearrangement joins TRBV12-3 or TRBV12-4 to TRBJ2-5; D unresolved. The CDR3 contains 13 residues. The CDR3 here is CGSSVCDQETQYF. Here the CDR3 DNA reads TGTGGCAGCAGCGTATGCGACCAAGAGACCCAGTACTTC.

The chain combines TRBV28 with TRBJ2-4, with a weak D call TRBD2 (6 bases). The J call is in doubt because the DNA end fits TRBJ2-1 better. The CDR3 has 15 amino acids. Germline assignment: CDR1 MDHEN and CDR2 SYDVKM. The CDR3 loop is CARSPPGLTRNIQFF. The CDR3 DNA sequence: TGTGCCAGGAGCCCTCCCGGGTTGACTAGAAACATTCAGTTCTTC.

This clonotype has only a few counts. The conserved phenylalanine or tryptophan is not found at the CDR3 terminus, so this likely reflects a read error. V gene TRBV6-2 or TRBV6-3 combines with J gene TRBJ2-7; D not certain. The CDR3 contains 11 residues. Germline loops: CDR1 MNHEY, CDR2 SVGEGT. In nucleotides, the CDR3 is TGTACCCTCAGCGCCGGTTACGAGCAGTACCTT. This translates into CTLSAGYEQYL.

For this clonotype: Compared with germline, one end of the junction differs, possibly owing to a read error. The chain has TRBV6-1 and TRBJ1-4, with 8 bases matching TRBD1. The CDR3 length is 14 residues. The V gene's germline CDR1 is MNHNS and CDR2 SASEGT. The CDR3 loop reads CASSADRENEKVFF. The CDR3 nucleotides are TGTGCCAGCAGTGCGGACAGGGAGAATGAAAAAGTGTTTTTT.

As regards this clonotype: This may be a read error, as it is one base from a much larger clone. The chain combines TRBV28 with TRBJ1-2; 9 bases map to TRBD1. CDR3 length: 17 amino acids. Germline V CDR1 and CDR2: MDHEN, SYDVKM. The CDR3 DNA sequence: TGTGCCAGAAGTTTATCATACTCTCTGGGACAGGGCAATGGCTACACCTTC. It translates to CARSLSYSLGQGNGYTF.

In the case of this clonotype: At one of its ends the junction is not consistent with the germline gene, which may arise from a read error. The chain couples TRBV30 to TRBJ2-3; D possibly uses TRBD1 or TRBD2 (5 bases each). The CDR3 covers 14 residues. Germline lookup yields CDR1 GTSNPN and CDR2 SVGIG (reference sequence). CDR3 sequence reads: CAWSAGTYSDTHYF. The CDR3 coding sequence is TGTGCCTGGAGTGCGGGGACGTACTCGGATACGCACTACTTT. Full variable domain (rest looked up from reference TRBV30 and TRBJ2-3): SQTIHQWPATLVQPVGSPLSLECTVEGTSNPNLYWYRQAAGRGLQLLFYSVGIGQISSEVPQNLSASRPQDRQFILSSKKLLLSDSGFYLCAWSAGTYSDTHYFGPGTRLTVL.

Of note for this clonotype: Given the absence of the conserved phenylalanine or tryptophan at the CDR3 end, a read error is likely. V and J are TRBV12-3 or TRBV12-4 and TRBJ1-1; 9 bases line up with TRBD1. The CDR3 loop spans 15 amino acids. CDR3 sequence: CASSRPGQGNTGAFI. Written as DNA, the CDR3 is TGTGCCAGCAGTAGACCGGGACAGGGAAACACTGGAGCTTTCATT.

For the CDR3, the DNA is TGTGCCACCCACGAAGGACGGAGCGAGCAGTACTTC. Amino acids: CATHEGRSEQYF. The chain couples TRBV6-5 to TRBJ2-7; D is undetermined. Germline V gene sequence: CDR1 MNHEY, CDR2 SVGAGI. With 10 bases removed from V and 6 bases from J, the gap between germline ends came to 16 bases. There are 12 residues in the CDR3.

Details on this clonotype: A much larger clone differs from this one at a single base, so this may be a read error. The chain links TRBV5-6 to TRBJ2-5; a weak D match, TRBD2 (6 bases). Germline values: CDR1 SGHDT, CDR2 YYEEEE. This CDR3 spans 14 amino acids. The chain's CDR3 is CASSLGGVRETHYF. The CDR3 nucleotides are TGTGCCAGCAGCTTGGGGGGGGTTAGAGAGACCCACTACTTC.

A word on this clonotype: The junction shows a germline mismatch at one end, possibly a read error. This sequence joins TRBV7-9 and TRBJ2-2; D not certain. The CDR3 contains 14 residues. Germline loops: CDR1 SEHNR, CDR2 FQNEAQ (reference sequence). CDR3 nucleotides: TGTGGCAGCAGCGCCCTACAGTTCACCGGGGAGCTGTTTTTT. Encoded protein: CGSSALQFTGELFF.

Details on this clonotype: The CDR3 ends on some other residue instead of the conserved phenylalanine or tryptophan, so this is likely a read error. The chain carries TRBV6-1 and TRBJ2-1, with D possibly matching TRBD2 (5 bases). The CDR3 totals 15 residues. CDR1 and CDR2 (germline): MNHNS, SASEGT. DNA for the CDR3: TGTGCCAGCACCCTGGAGCGGTACACTTACATTGAGCAGTTCATC. Encoded protein: CASTLERYTYIEQFI.

A note on this clonotype: Just one base apart from a much larger clone, this may be a read error. The chain links TRBV5-1 to TRBJ1-1; D is perhaps TRBD1 (6 bases). The CDR3 has 14 residues. CDR1 SGHRS and CDR2 YFSETQ come from the germline V gene. The CDR3, as DNA: TGCGCCAGCAATCGGGGGCTTGAGGACACTGAAGCTTCCTTT. Translation gives CASNRGLEDTEASF.

This rearrangement joins TRBV5-1 to TRBJ2-2; no clear D gene. The CDR3 contains 15 residues. From germline, CDR1 is SGHRS and CDR2 YFSETQ. Trimming shortened V by 7 bases and J by 7 bases, and 20 bases separated the two germline ends. CDR3 nucleotide sequence: TGCGCCAGCCGATCGCCCCTAGGGAAGAACGGGGAGCTGTTTTTT. It codes for CASRSPLGKNGELFF.

Regarding this clonotype: This may arise from a read error, as a much more abundant clone is one base away. The chain combines TRBV5-1 with TRBJ1-2; D is perhaps TRBD1 (6 bases). The germline CDR1 and CDR2 sequences are SGHRS and YFSETQ. There are 14 residues in the CDR3. The CDR3 coding sequence is TGCACCAGCAGCCTGAGGGGGAGCGACTATGGCTACACCTTC. The encoded protein is CTSSLRGSDYGYTF. The entire variable domain, with the rest obtained from reference TRBV5-1 and TRBJ1-2, is as follows: KAGVTQTPRYLIKTRGQQVTLSCSPISGHRSVSWYQQTPGQGLQFLFEYFSETQRNKGNFPGRFSGRQFSNSRSEMNVSTLELGDSALYLCTSSLRGSDYGYTFGSGTRLTVV.

Remarks on this clonotype: A read error may account for a junction end that differs from germline. The rearrangement links TRBV6-2 or TRBV6-3 to TRBJ2-1, with D possibly TRBD2 on 6 matching bases. Germline CDR1 and CDR2: MNHEY and SVGEGT. CDR3 length: 15 amino acids. The CDR3 DNA sequence: TGTGCCAGCAGTTACTCATGCGGGACCTACAATAAGCAGTTCTTC. This codes for CASSYSCGTYNKQFF.

The chain uses TRBV12-3 or TRBV12-4 and TRBJ2-1; no definite D call. With 3 bases removed from V and 5 bases from J, the gap between germline ends came to 8 bases. There are 13 residues in the CDR3. In nucleotides, the CDR3 is TGTGCCAGCAGTTTTGGCATGGACAATGAGCAGTTCTTC. As protein: CASSFGMDNEQFF.

About this clonotype: A single base separates this from a much larger clone, so it may be a read error. The chain combines TRBV5-1 with TRBJ2-5, with TRBD2 identical over 10 bases. The CDR3 has 15 residues. Looked up from germline, CDR1 is SGHRS and CDR2 is YFSETQ. The CDR3 loop is CTSRSSGTSEETQYF. The CDR3 bases are TGCACCAGCAGATCTTCGGGGACTAGCGAGGAGACCCAGTACTTC. The complete variable domain, with remaining parts taken from reference TRBV5-1 and TRBJ2-5, reads KAGVTQTPRYLIKTRGQQVTLSCSPISGHRSVSWYQQTPGQGLQFLFEYFSETQRNKGNFPGRFSGRQFSNSRSEMNVSTLELGDSALYLCTSRSSGTSEETQYFGPGTRLLVL.

On this clonotype: A read error may account for a junction end that differs from germline. The V and J genes are TRBV11-3 and TRBJ2-7, with no clear D. In germline, CDR1 is SGHNT, CDR2 YENEEA. The CDR3 is 15 amino acids. CDR3 amino acids: CANSLDPETPYGQYF. In DNA form, the CDR3 reads TGTGCCAACAGCTTAGATCCCGAGACACCCTACGGGCAGTACTTC.